The 27 T cell receptor beta chains below come from one sample, sequenced in a study of beta chain features in type 1 diabetes. The whole isolated RNA underwent reverse transcription, so sequencing captured expressed TCRB transcripts. Sequencing used immunoSEQ multiplex PCR; TCRdb keeps in-frame clones, though not all of them. The table lists almost 350,000 clones, around 7.6% of them singletons. Sequencing used central memory CD4+ T cells from blood. The receptors originated from a woman under 30 in good health.

J is TRBJ2-6 and V is TRBV7-9; D is unclear. There are 15 residues in the CDR3. Germline assignment: CDR1 SEHNR and CDR2 FQNEAQ (reference sequence). V was trimmed by 3 bases and J by 1 base, leaving 7 bases between them. This CDR3 is CASSFWVSGANVLTF. In DNA form, the CDR3 reads TGTGCCAGCAGCTTCTGGGTATCTGGGGCCAACGTCCTGACTTTC.

In this sample, this clone turned up many times. The chain uses TRBV13 and TRBJ1-5; D is ambiguous. The CDR3 length is 13 residues. The germline V gene has CDR1 PRHDT and CDR2 FYEKMQ (reference sequence). V was pared by 4 bases and J by 5 bases, with 9 bases between. This chain's CDR3 is CASSSRPYQPQHF. CDR3 sequence (DNA): TGTGCCAGCAGCTCCCGCCCTTATCAGCCCCAGCATTTT. Variable domain in full (rest from reference TRBV13 and TRBJ1-5): AAGVIQSPRHLIKEKRETATLKCYPIPRHDTVYWYQQGPGQDPQFLISFYEKMQSDKGSIPDRFSAQQFSDYHSELNMSSLELGDSALYFCASSSRPYQPQHFGDGTRLSIL.

This clone was detected a few times. This sequence joins TRBV7-3 and TRBJ2-1; maybe TRBD2 (6 bases). Germline CDR1 reads SGHTA; CDR2 reads FQGTGA. This CDR3 region has 16 residues. The V end lost 5 bases, the J end lost 3 bases, and 17 bases lay between the germline ends. Written as DNA, the CDR3 is TGTGCCAGCAGCCCGAACCACGCCGGGAGCTACAATGAGCAGTTCTTC. Its protein product is CASSPNHAGSYNEQFF.

The V gene is TRBV2, the J gene TRBJ2-5; D is uncertain. Germline CDR1 SNHLY, CDR2 FYNNEI. Deletions cut 6 bases from V and 5 bases from J, with 10 bases between. The CDR3 loop spans 12 amino acids. The CDR3 reads CASRQNRETQYF. CDR3 in DNA: TGTGCCAGCAGGCAGAACCGGGAGACCCAGTACTTC.

This clone has a handful of counts. The chain is built from TRBV5-4 and TRBJ2-5; 10 nucleotides align to TRBD1. Germline CDR1 is SGHNT and CDR2 is YYREEE (reference sequence). The CDR3 consists of 16 residues. V gave up 4 bases and J gave up 7 bases; unmatched junction bases: 13. The CDR3 DNA reads as TGTGCCAGCAGCAGGCGGGACAGGGGTCTTGATGTGACCCAGTACTTC. The encoded protein is CASSRRDRGLDVTQYF.

The chain joins TRBV28 to TRBJ2-7, with TRBD2 identical over 13 bases. Germline V gene lookup returns CDR1 MDHEN and CDR2 SYDVKM. CDR3 length: 14 amino acids. Trimming took 4 bases from V and 9 from J; bases not matched to a gene: 6. The CDR3 loop reads CASSSLAGGGPQYF. Written as DNA, the CDR3 is TGTGCCAGCAGTTCACTAGCGGGAGGGGGCCCGCAGTACTTC.

The chain couples TRBV28 to TRBJ1-5; D call uncertain. Germline lookup yields CDR1 MDHEN and CDR2 SYDVKM. V lost 5 bases, J lost 6 bases, and 11 bases lay in between. CDR3 length: 13 residues. The DNA of the CDR3 is TGTGCCAGCAGTACCCAAGTGGGTCAGCCCCAGCATTTT. Translation: CASSTQVGQPQHF.

This clone was picked up a small number of times. This chain links TRBV7-2 with TRBJ2-3; 10 nucleotides align to TRBD2. V shed 3 bases and J 2 bases; nucleotides not matched to a gene: 5. Germline V gene lookup returns CDR1 SGHTA and CDR2 FQGNSA. This CDR3 spans 16 amino acids. The DNA for the CDR3 is TGTGCCAGCAGCTTCAGCGGGAGGGCTGACACAGATACGCAGTATTTT. Translated: CASSFSGRADTDTQYF.

This clone has a count of ten or more. V and J are TRBV28 and TRBJ2-1, with D maybe TRBD1 (5 bases). The CDR3 has 14 residues. Germline V lookup: CDR1 MDHEN, CDR2 SYDVKM. Trimming removed 5 bases from V and 5 bases from J, with 13 bases in between. CDR3 sequence: CASSQRTSHNEQFF. The CDR3 bases are TGTGCCAGCAGTCAGAGGACATCCCACAATGAGCAGTTCTTC.

There are a few counts of this clone. The V gene is TRBV9, the J gene TRBJ2-5; no clear D gene. This CDR3 spans 12 amino acids. Per the germline V gene, CDR1 is SGDLS and CDR2 is YYNGEE. V was trimmed by 3 bases and J by 4 bases, leaving 7 bases between them. The CDR3 DNA sequence: TGTGCCAGCAGCGCCGACTCAGAGACCCAGTACTTC. It specifies CASSADSETQYF.

This clone appeared a few times. The V call is TRBV5-4, the J call TRBJ2-5; D gene unclear. Germline-derived CDR1 and CDR2 are SGHNT and YYREEE (reference sequence). V lost 0 bases, J lost 3 bases, and 9 bases lay in between. The CDR3 length is 14 residues. The CDR3 sequence: CASSLEVREETQYF. DNA for the CDR3: TGTGCCAGCAGCTTGGAGGTGCGAGAAGAGACCCAGTACTTC.

In regard to this clone: Mismatch with germline at one junction end may stem from a read error. The V and J genes are TRBV6-1 and TRBJ2-2; 8 bases fit TRBD2. CDR1 and CDR2 from the germline V gene are MNHNS and SASEGT. The CDR3 runs to 16 residues. CDR3 residues: CAISESFGGRTGELFF. CDR3 DNA sequence: TGTGCCATCAGTGAGTCTTTTGGCGGGAGGACCGGGGAGCTGTTTTTT.

Turning to this clone: Other DNA sequences in the same sample also yield this CDR3. The chain joins TRBV9 to TRBJ2-3; 8 bases match TRBD1. V gave up 0 bases and J gave up 6 bases; unmatched junction bases: 3. CDR1 is SGDLS and CDR2 is YYNGEE in the germline V gene. The CDR3 spans 14 residues. CDR3 in amino acids: CASSVGTGLDTQYF. CDR3 in DNA: TGTGCCAGCAGCGTAGGGACAGGGCTGGATACGCAGTATTTT.

The table lists this clone with a few counts. V usage is TRBV7-2 and J usage is TRBJ2-3, with TRBD2 identical over 16 bases. The CDR3 has 19 residues. J lost 1 base, V lost 1 base, and 5 bases had no gene match. Germline CDR1 SGHTA, CDR2 FQGNSA. CDR3 coding DNA: TGTGCCAGCAGCTTAGTGGTGGGACTAGCGGGAGGGGGCACAGATACGCAGTATTTT. Its translation: CASSLVVGLAGGGTDTQYF.

This clone occurred a few times. The gene calls are TRBV18 and TRBJ2-6; no reliable D call. CDR1 is KGHSH and CDR2 is LQKENI in the germline V gene. The CDR3 spans 14 residues. The germline V and J ends were trimmed by 6 bases and 4 bases, with 10 bases remaining between them. The CDR3 coding sequence is TGTGCCAGCTCCCCTACGTCCGGGGCCAACGTCCTGACTTTC. It is translated as CASSPTSGANVLTF.

The chain combines TRBV4-2 with TRBJ1-3; D may be TRBD1 (5 bases). The germline gives CDR1 LGHNA, CDR2 YNFKEQ. This CDR3 comprises 15 residues. V was trimmed by 5 bases and J by 0 bases, leaving 11 bases between them. The DNA for the CDR3 is TGTGCCAGCAGCTCCCAGGGTAGCTCTGGAAACACCATATATTTT. Protein product: CASSSQGSSGNTIYF.

The chain carries TRBV7-2 and TRBJ1-2, with 9 bases aligning to TRBD1. This CDR3 has 16 residues. V lost 2 bases, J lost 6 bases, and 10 bases stayed unmatched. Germline V gene lookup returns CDR1 SGHTA and CDR2 FQGNSA. The CDR3 reads CASSLFSGGQGDGYTF. For the CDR3, the DNA is TGTGCCAGCAGCTTATTTAGTGGGGGACAGGGTGATGGCTACACCTTC.

This clone was picked up a small number of times. The chain combines TRBV28 with TRBJ1-1; D is unresolved. The CDR3 runs to 12 residues. The V end was cut by 5 bases, the J end by 11 bases, with 15 bases between. Per the germline V gene, CDR1 is MDHEN and CDR2 is SYDVKM. The CDR3 DNA reads TGTGCCAGCAGTCTCCCAGGTTCCCCGGCTTTCTTT. Translating gives CASSLPGSPAFF.

The table lists this clone with a few counts. This sequence joins TRBV4-1 and TRBJ2-1; D is possibly TRBD1 (6 bases). The V and J ends lost 0 bases and 0 bases respectively, with 12 bases between them. The CDR3 is made up of 17 amino acids. Looked up from germline, CDR1 is MGHRA and CDR2 is YSYEKL. CDR3 DNA: TGCGCCAGCAGCCAAGAGGGACAATCCAACTCCTACAATGAGCAGTTCTTC. This encodes CASSQEGQSNSYNEQFF.

This clone has a handful of counts. The V gene is TRBV7-3, the J gene TRBJ2-7; 10 bases line up with TRBD2. The CDR3 is 14 residues long. With 5 bases clipped from V and 4 bases from J, the junction kept 5 bases outside the gene matches. CDR1 is SGHTA, CDR2 FQGTGA, per germline. The CDR3 loop is CASSVSSGSYEQYF. As DNA, the CDR3 is TGTGCCAGCAGCGTATCTAGCGGGAGTTACGAGCAGTACTTC.

This clone appeared many times. This rearrangement joins TRBV15 to TRBJ1-2; TRBD1 aligns across 7 bases. The germline gives CDR1 LNHNV, CDR2 YYDKDF (reference sequence). The V and J ends lost 3 bases and 2 bases, in that order; junction bases with no gene match: 3. The CDR3 covers 14 residues. The CDR3 reads CATSRDRMNYGYTF. DNA of the CDR3: TGTGCCACCAGCAGGGACAGGATGAACTATGGCTACACCTTC. Supplemented by reference TRBV15 and TRBJ1-2, the full variable domain reads DAMVIQNPRYQVTQFGKPVTLSCSQTLNHNVMYWYQQKSSQAPKLLFHYYDKDFNNEADTPDNFQSRRPNTSFCFLDIRSPGLGDTAMYLCATSRDRMNYGYTFGSGTRLTVV.

This CDR3 is CASSFQGTSTDTQYF. CDR3 nucleotide sequence: TGTGCCAGCAGCTTCCAGGGCACCAGCACAGATACGCAGTATTTT. The genes are TRBV7-9 and TRBJ2-3, with TRBD1 as a possible D gene (5 bases). CDR1 and CDR2 from the germline V gene are SEHNR and FQNEAQ (reference sequence). V lost 3 bases to trimming and J lost 0 bases, with 10 bases between them. The CDR3 contains 15 residues.

The chain combines TRBV5-8 with TRBJ2-3; 8 positions agree with TRBD2. J lost 7 bases, V lost 0 bases, and 7 bases had no gene match. CDR1 is SGHTS and CDR2 is YDEGEE in the germline V gene. The CDR3 runs to 15 residues. The CDR3 sequence: CASSLGAGVGNTQYF. CDR3 DNA sequence: TGTGCCAGCAGCTTGGGAGCGGGAGTCGGGAATACGCAGTATTTT.

V usage is TRBV5-4 and J usage is TRBJ2-7; 8 nucleotides line up with TRBD1. V lost 4 bases to trimming and J lost 3 bases; unmatched junction nucleotides: 9. The CDR3 has 15 residues. Germline CDR1 is SGHNT and CDR2 is YYREEE (reference sequence). CDR3 residues: CASSAPGQELYEQYF. As DNA, the CDR3 is TGTGCCAGCAGCGCTCCGGGACAGGAGCTCTACGAGCAGTACTTC.

This clone has just a few counts. The genes are TRBV4-3 and TRBJ2-1; 13 nucleotides align to TRBD2. Germline-derived CDR1 and CDR2 are LGHNA and YSLEER. This CDR3 comprises 17 residues. After removal of 4 bases from V and 0 bases from J, the junction contained 3 bases not matched to a gene. The CDR3, as DNA: TGCGCCAGCAGCCCACGGACTAGCGGGAGCTCCTACAATGAGCAGTTCTTC. This sequence encodes CASSPRTSGSSYNEQFF.

This clone was observed a handful of times. The V gene is TRBV7-2, the J gene TRBJ2-7, with 7 bases that match TRBD1. The CDR3 is made up of 15 amino acids. The V and J ends lost 3 bases and 4 bases, in that order; junction bases with no gene match: 9. Germline V gene data show CDR1 as SGHTA and CDR2 as FQGNSA. CDR3 sequence reads: CASSFSEGAAYEQYF. CDR3 nucleotides: TGTGCCAGCAGCTTCTCAGAGGGGGCGGCTTACGAGCAGTACTTC.

V is TRBV5-1 and J is TRBJ1-5; no firm D call. The CDR3 is 15 residues long. Germline lookup yields CDR1 SGHRS and CDR2 YFSETQ. Trimming took off 2 bases at V and 2 bases at J, with 11 bases between the two ends. For the CDR3, the DNA is TGCGCCAGCAGCTTAGGGAATCCGGGCAATCAGCCCCAGCATTTT. Protein: CASSLGNPGNQPQHF. Full variable domain (missing parts from reference TRBV5-1 and TRBJ1-5): KAGVTQTPRYLIKTRGQQVTLSCSPISGHRSVSWYQQTPGQGLQFLFEYFSETQRNKGNFPGRFSGRQFSNSRSEMNVSTLELGDSALYLCASSLGNPGNQPQHFGDGTRLSIL.